This TCR beta chain was recovered during a study of blood T cell repertoires in COVID-19. On the study more broadly: From T cells, B-cell-depleted T cells, or PBMCs came the material, which was cDNA or gDNA.

Here immunoSEQ multiplex PCR was the method, and the copy in TCRdb shows in-frame clones only, minus some. The table shows around 160,000 clones, with 93% occurring only once. CDR3 length: 17 residues. Germline V gives CDR1 KGHDR, CDR2 SFDVKD. V trimming: 4 bases; J trimming: 9 bases; junction bases outside the gene matches: 14. Seattle-derived patients entered the study during active infection and were followed longitudinally. The clonotype originates from a woman in her sixties with COVID-19, enrolled during active disease. This chain links TRBV24-1 with TRBJ2-1, with 10 bases lining up with TRBD1. Sequenced sample: peripheral blood. This CDR3 reads CATSDQRPGQGKAEQFF. The CDR3 nucleotides are TGTGCCACCAGTGACCAGCGACCGGGACAGGGGAAGGCTGAGCAGTTCTTC.